Listed below are T cell receptor beta chains from one sample, sequenced in a study of human T cells and chemical hapten exposure. Each CDR3 protein gets one entry after TCRdb re-called the RACE reads with MiXCR. The table records some 93,000 distinct CDR3 sequences, about 8.6% of them present only once. Sample: whole blood. The receptors here all came from a female donor in good health. Some clones in this sample may be carry-over from other donors' samples. The CDR3 runs from the conserved cysteine through the conserved F or W. Each record gives: clone size, D gene, V gene, J gene, CDR3 protein, CDR3 DNA. D genes are given only for firm matches. A row's size may be missing; if present it is once, few, many or a size class.

abundance: many
d_gene: NA
v_gene: TRBV7-3
j_gene: TRBJ2-3
CDR3aa: CASSPQSQSTDTQYF
CDR3nt: TGTGCCAGCAGCCCCCAAAGCCAAAGCACAGATACGCAGTATTTT

abundance: many
d_gene: NA
v_gene: TRBV20-1
j_gene: TRBJ2-7
CDR3aa: CSASIFTGDEQYF
CDR3nt: TGCAGTGCTAGCATTTTTACAGGTGACGAGCAGTACTTC

abundance: NA
d_gene: NA
v_gene: TRBV2
j_gene: TRBJ2-3
CDR3aa: CASSPRTGLDADTQYF
CDR3nt: TGTGCCAGCAGCCCCAGAACGGGATTGGACGCAGATACGCAGTATTTT

abundance: many
d_gene: NA
v_gene: TRBV20-1
j_gene: TRBJ2-7
CDR3aa: CSAFGPNSYEQYF
CDR3nt: TGCAGTGCGTTCGGGCCGAATTCCTACGAGCAGTACTTC

abundance: few
d_gene: TRBD2
v_gene: TRBV28
j_gene: TRBJ2-1
CDR3aa: CASSPGLAGAPEQFF
CDR3nt: TGTGCCAGCAGTCCCGGACTAGCGGGAGCCCCTGAGCAGTTCTTC

abundance: many
d_gene: TRBD1
v_gene: TRBV7-2
j_gene: TRBJ2-7
CDR3aa: CASSDWTGTYEQYF
CDR3nt: TGTGCCAGCAGCGACTGGACAGGGACTTACGAGCAGTACTTC

abundance: NA
d_gene: NA
v_gene: TRBV5-6
j_gene: TRBJ2-7
CDR3aa: CASSTRLVAKYEQYF
CDR3nt: TGTGCCAGCAGCACCCGACTAGTAGCGAAATACGAGCAGTACTTC

abundance: NA
d_gene: NA
v_gene: TRBV4-2
j_gene: TRBJ1-5
CDR3aa: CASSQERVQPQHF
CDR3nt: TGTGCCAGCAGCCAAGAAAGGGTCCAGCCCCAGCATTTT

abundance: NA
d_gene: TRBD2
v_gene: TRBV7-9
j_gene: TRBJ2-7
CDR3aa: CASSSLEASGTYEQYF
CDR3nt: TGTGCCAGCAGCTCCCTAGAGGCTAGCGGAACCTACGAGCAGTACTTC

abundance: many
d_gene: NA
v_gene: TRBV20-1
j_gene: TRBJ2-7
CDR3aa: CSAIKGGVRTGEQYF
CDR3nt: TGCAGTGCCATCAAGGGGGGGGTTCGTACGGGAGAGCAGTACTTC

abundance: NA
d_gene: NA
v_gene: TRBV28
j_gene: TRBJ2-2
CDR3aa: CASRWTTTGELFF
CDR3nt: TGTGCCAGCAGATGGACAACTACCGGGGAGCTGTTTTTT

abundance: few
d_gene: TRBD1
v_gene: TRBV7-9
j_gene: TRBJ2-3
CDR3aa: CASSTGVDTQYF
CDR3nt: TGTGCCAGCAGCACAGGGGTGGATACGCAGTATTTT

abundance: NA
d_gene: NA
v_gene: TRBV12-3/TRBV12-4
j_gene: TRBJ1-5
CDR3aa: CASSFMDLQGNQPQHF
CDR3nt: TGTGCCAGCAGTTTTATGGATTTACAGGGTAATCAGCCCCAGCATTTT

abundance: few
d_gene: NA
v_gene: TRBV5-5
j_gene: TRBJ2-1
CDR3aa: CASSLVSYEQFF
CDR3nt: TGTGCCAGCAGCTTGGTGAGTTATGAGCAGTTCTTC

abundance: few
d_gene: NA
v_gene: TRBV10-3
j_gene: TRBJ2-1
CDR3aa: CAISESRRLDNEQFF
CDR3nt: TGTGCCATCAGTGAGTCGCGCAGACTAGACAATGAGCAGTTCTTC

abundance: many
d_gene: NA
v_gene: TRBV27
j_gene: TRBJ2-5
CDR3aa: CASMGPQETQYF
CDR3nt: TGTGCCAGCATGGGTCCCCAAGAGACCCAGTACTTC

abundance: few
d_gene: TRBD1
v_gene: TRBV11-2
j_gene: TRBJ2-7
CDR3aa: CASSLARDSFYEQYF
CDR3nt: TGTGCCAGCAGCTTAGCCCGGGACAGTTTCTACGAGCAGTACTTC

abundance: few
d_gene: NA
v_gene: TRBV4-3
j_gene: TRBJ2-7
CDR3aa: CASSQERNPPTYEQYF
CDR3nt: TGCGCCAGCAGCCAAGAAAGGAATCCCCCCACCTACGAGCAGTACTTC

abundance: many
d_gene: NA
v_gene: TRBV20-1
j_gene: TRBJ1-5
CDR3aa: CSARATGKGNQPQHF
CDR3nt: TGCAGTGCTAGAGCTACAGGGAAGGGCAATCAGCCCCAGCATTTT

abundance: few
d_gene: NA
v_gene: TRBV19
j_gene: TRBJ1-5
CDR3aa: CASSTGPGAKPQHF
CDR3nt: TGTGCCAGTAGTACGGGGCCAGGGGCTAAGCCCCAGCATTTT

abundance: few
d_gene: TRBD2
v_gene: TRBV14
j_gene: TRBJ2-5
CDR3aa: CASSQPRGGAKETQYF
CDR3nt: TGTGCCAGCAGCCAACCCCGGGGGGGGGCGAAAGAGACCCAGTACTTC

abundance: NA
d_gene: NA
v_gene: TRBV20-1
j_gene: TRBJ1-3
CDR3aa: CSARERASGNTIYF
CDR3nt: TGCAGTGCTAGAGAACGGGCCTCTGGAAACACCATATATTTT

abundance: many
d_gene: TRBD1
v_gene: TRBV6-5
j_gene: TRBJ2-7
CDR3aa: CASSFRQGMDEQYF
CDR3nt: TGTGCCAGCAGTTTCAGACAGGGGATGGACGAGCAGTACTTC

abundance: many
d_gene: NA
v_gene: TRBV29-1
j_gene: TRBJ1-4
CDR3aa: CSVEGKGKLFF
CDR3nt: TGCAGCGTTGAAGGGAAAGGAAAACTGTTTTTT

abundance: many
d_gene: TRBD1
v_gene: TRBV7-9
j_gene: TRBJ2-6
CDR3aa: CAGRGLLSGANVLTF
CDR3nt: TGTGCCGGCAGGGGGCTATTGTCTGGGGCCAACGTCCTGACTTTC

abundance: many
d_gene: NA
v_gene: TRBV5-6
j_gene: TRBJ1-1
CDR3aa: CASQSSLGWTEAFF
CDR3nt: TGTGCCAGCCAATCCTCGCTGGGATGGACTGAAGCTTTCTTT

abundance: few
d_gene: NA
v_gene: TRBV20-1
j_gene: TRBJ1-1
CDR3aa: CSARDLLGAFF
CDR3nt: TGCAGTGCTAGAGATCTATTAGGGGCTTTCTTT

abundance: few
d_gene: NA
v_gene: TRBV2
j_gene: TRBJ2-1
CDR3aa: CASRWGSGVEQFF
CDR3nt: TGTGCCAGCAGGTGGGGGTCGGGGGTTGAGCAGTTCTTC

abundance: NA
d_gene: NA
v_gene: TRBV15
j_gene: TRBJ1-5
CDR3aa: CATSRDRLDQPQHF
CDR3nt: TGTGCCACCAGCAGAGACAGGTTAGATCAGCCCCAGCATTTT

abundance: NA
d_gene: NA
v_gene: TRBV29-1
j_gene: TRBJ2-3
CDR3aa: CSVGDGDTQYF
CDR3nt: TGCAGCGTTGGTGACGGAGATACGCAGTATTTT

abundance: many
d_gene: TRBD2
v_gene: TRBV19
j_gene: TRBJ2-2
CDR3aa: CASSSTSVAGELFF
CDR3nt: TGTGCCAGTAGTTCGACTAGCGTCGCCGGGGAGCTGTTTTTT

abundance: few
d_gene: TRBD1
v_gene: TRBV2
j_gene: TRBJ1-1
CDR3aa: CASRGDRLNTEAFF
CDR3nt: TGTGCCAGCAGGGGGGACAGGCTAAACACTGAAGCTTTCTTT

abundance: NA
d_gene: NA
v_gene: TRBV20-1
j_gene: TRBJ1-4
CDR3aa: CSAEQIDEKLFF
CDR3nt: TGCAGTGCTGAGCAGATAGATGAAAAACTGTTTTTT

abundance: NA
d_gene: NA
v_gene: TRBV3-1
j_gene: TRBJ1-4
CDR3aa: CASSRISDGKLFF
CDR3nt: TGTGCCAGCAGCCGCATTTCTGATGGGAAACTGTTTTTT

abundance: many
d_gene: TRBD2
v_gene: TRBV7-9
j_gene: TRBJ2-1
CDR3aa: CASSSGLVYNEQFF
CDR3nt: TGTGCCAGCAGTTCGGGACTAGTTTACAATGAGCAGTTCTTC

abundance: NA
d_gene: TRBD1
v_gene: TRBV28
j_gene: TRBJ1-5
CDR3aa: CASRPRDRPNQPQHF
CDR3nt: TGTGCCAGCAGGCCCCGGGACAGGCCTAATCAGCCCCAGCATTTT

abundance: NA
d_gene: NA
v_gene: TRBV7-9
j_gene: TRBJ1-3
CDR3aa: CASSQGFPGNTIYF
CDR3nt: TGTGCCAGCAGCCAAGGGTTTCCTGGAAACACCATATATTTT